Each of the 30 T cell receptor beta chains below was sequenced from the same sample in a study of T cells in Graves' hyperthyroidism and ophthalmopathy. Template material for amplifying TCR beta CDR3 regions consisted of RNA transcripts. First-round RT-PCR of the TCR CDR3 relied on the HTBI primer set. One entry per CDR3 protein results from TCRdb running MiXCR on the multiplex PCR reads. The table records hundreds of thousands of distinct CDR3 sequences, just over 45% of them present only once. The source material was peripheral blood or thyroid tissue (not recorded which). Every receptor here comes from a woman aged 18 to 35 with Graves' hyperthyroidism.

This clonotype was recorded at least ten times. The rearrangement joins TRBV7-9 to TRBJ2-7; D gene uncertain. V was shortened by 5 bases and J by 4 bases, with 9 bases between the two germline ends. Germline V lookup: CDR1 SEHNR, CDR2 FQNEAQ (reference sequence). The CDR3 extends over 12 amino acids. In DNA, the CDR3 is TGTGCCAGCAGCAGAGACGGTTACGAGCAGTACTTC. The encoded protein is CASSRDGYEQYF.

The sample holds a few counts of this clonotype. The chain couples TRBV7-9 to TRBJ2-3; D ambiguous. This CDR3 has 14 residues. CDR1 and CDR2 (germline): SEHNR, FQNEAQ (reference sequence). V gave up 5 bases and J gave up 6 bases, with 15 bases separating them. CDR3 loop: CASSQSTYSDTQYF. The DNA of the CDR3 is TGTGCCAGCAGCCAGTCAACCTACTCCGATACGCAGTATTTT. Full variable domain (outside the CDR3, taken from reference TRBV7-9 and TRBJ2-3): DTGVSQNPRHKITKRGQNVTFRCDPISEHNRLYWYRQTLGQGPEFLTYFQNEAQLEKSRLLSDRFSAERPKGSFSTLEIQRTEQGDSAMYLCASSQSTYSDTQYFGPGTRLTVL.

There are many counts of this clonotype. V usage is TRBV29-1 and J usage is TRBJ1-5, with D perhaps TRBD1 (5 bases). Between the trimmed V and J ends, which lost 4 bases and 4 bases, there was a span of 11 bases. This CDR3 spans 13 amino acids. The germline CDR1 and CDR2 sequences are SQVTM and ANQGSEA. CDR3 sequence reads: CSVAQGFNQPQHF. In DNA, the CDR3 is TGCAGCGTTGCCCAGGGTTTTAATCAGCCCCAGCATTTT.

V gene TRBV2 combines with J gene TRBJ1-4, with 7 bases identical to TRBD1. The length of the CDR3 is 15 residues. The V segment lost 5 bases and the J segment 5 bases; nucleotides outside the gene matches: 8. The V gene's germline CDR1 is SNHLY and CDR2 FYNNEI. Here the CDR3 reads CASSLPRDSNEKLFF. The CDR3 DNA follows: TGTGCCAGCAGTTTGCCCCGGGACAGCAATGAAAAACTGTTTTTT.

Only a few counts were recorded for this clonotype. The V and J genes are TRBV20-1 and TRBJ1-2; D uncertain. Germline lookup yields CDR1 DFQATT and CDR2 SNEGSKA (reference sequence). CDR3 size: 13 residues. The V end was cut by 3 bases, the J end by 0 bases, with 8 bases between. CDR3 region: CSASRRANYGYTF. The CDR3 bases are TGCAGTGCTAGCAGGAGAGCTAACTATGGCTACACCTTC.

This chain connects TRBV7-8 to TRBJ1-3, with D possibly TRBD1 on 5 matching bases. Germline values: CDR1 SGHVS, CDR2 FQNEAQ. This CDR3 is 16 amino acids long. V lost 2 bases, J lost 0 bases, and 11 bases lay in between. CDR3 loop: CASSLQGIGSGNTIYF. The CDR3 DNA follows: TGTGCCAGCAGCTTACAGGGTATCGGCTCTGGAAACACCATATATTTT. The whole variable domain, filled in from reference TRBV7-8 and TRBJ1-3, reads GAGVSQSPRYKVAKRGQDVALRCDPISGHVSLFWYQQALGQGPEFLTYFQNEAQLDKSGLPSDRFFAERPEGSVSTLKIQRTQQEDSAVYLCASSLQGIGSGNTIYFGEGSWLTVV.

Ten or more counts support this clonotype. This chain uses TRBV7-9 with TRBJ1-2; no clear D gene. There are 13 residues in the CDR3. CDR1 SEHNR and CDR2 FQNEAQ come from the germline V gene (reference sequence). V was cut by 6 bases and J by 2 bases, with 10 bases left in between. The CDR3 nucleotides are TGTGCCAGCAGACCAGACGGGAACTATGGCTACACCTTC. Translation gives CASRPDGNYGYTF.

CDR3 bases: TGCGCCAGCAGCCCCCGGACAGAGAACTATGGCTACACCTTC. This gives the protein CASSPRTENYGYTF. This chain connects TRBV5-1 to TRBJ1-2, with D maybe TRBD1 (6 bases). CDR1 and CDR2 (germline): SGHRS, YFSETQ. The CDR3 consists of 14 residues. Between the trimmed V and J ends, which lost 4 bases and 2 bases, there was a span of 12 bases.

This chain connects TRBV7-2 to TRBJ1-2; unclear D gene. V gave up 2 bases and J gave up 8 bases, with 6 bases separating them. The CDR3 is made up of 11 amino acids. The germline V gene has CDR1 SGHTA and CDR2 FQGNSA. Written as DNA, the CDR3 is TGTGCCAGCAGCTTACCTAGCGGCTACACCTTC. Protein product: CASSLPSGYTF.

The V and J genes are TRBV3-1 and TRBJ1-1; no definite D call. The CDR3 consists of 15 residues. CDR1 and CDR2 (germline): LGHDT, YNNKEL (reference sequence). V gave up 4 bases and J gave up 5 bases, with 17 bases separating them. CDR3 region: CASSPGVGVGTEAFF. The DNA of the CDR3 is TGTGCCAGCAGCCCCGGCGTGGGAGTAGGAACTGAAGCTTTCTTT.

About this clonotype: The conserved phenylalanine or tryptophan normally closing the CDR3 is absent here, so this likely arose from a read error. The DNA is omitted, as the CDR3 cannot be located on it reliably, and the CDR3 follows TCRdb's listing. CDR3: CASSSHPPQY. The chain joins TRBV2 to TRBJ1-2; TRBD1, as called in the table, went unchecked against the DNA. The CDR3 is 10 amino acids in total, end residues counted. CDR1 SNHLY and CDR2 FYNNEI come from the germline V gene.

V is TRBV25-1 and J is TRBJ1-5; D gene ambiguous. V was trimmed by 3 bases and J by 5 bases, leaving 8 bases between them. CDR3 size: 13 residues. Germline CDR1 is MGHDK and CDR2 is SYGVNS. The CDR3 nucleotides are TGTGCCAGCAGTGAGGAGAGGGATCAGCCCCAGCATTTT. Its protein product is CASSEERDQPQHF.

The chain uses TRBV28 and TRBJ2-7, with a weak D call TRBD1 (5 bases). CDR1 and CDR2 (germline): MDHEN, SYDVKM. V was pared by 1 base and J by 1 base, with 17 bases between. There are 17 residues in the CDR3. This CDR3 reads CASSLSLDTQGSYEQYF. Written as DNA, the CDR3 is TGTGCCAGCAGTTTATCTCTGGACACGCAGGGATCCTACGAGCAGTACTTC.

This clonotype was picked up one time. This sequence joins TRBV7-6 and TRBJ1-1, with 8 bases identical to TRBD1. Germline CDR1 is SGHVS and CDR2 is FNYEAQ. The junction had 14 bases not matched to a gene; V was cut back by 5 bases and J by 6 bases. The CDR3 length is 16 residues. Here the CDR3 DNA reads TGTGCCAGCAGCCAAGATACCCAGGGGGCGAGGGCTGAAGCTTTCTTT. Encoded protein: CASSQDTQGARAEAFF.

CDR3 residues: CASSLDGALQGQPNTGELFF. Written as DNA, the CDR3 is TGCGCCAGCAGCTTGGATGGGGCCCTTCAGGGGCAGCCCAACACCGGGGAGCTGTTTTTT. V is TRBV5-1 and J is TRBJ2-2, with D possibly matching TRBD1 (6 bases). The CDR3 length is 20 residues. CDR1 is SGHRS, CDR2 YFSETQ, per germline. V lost 0 bases and J 2 bases, leaving 23 bases between the germline ends.

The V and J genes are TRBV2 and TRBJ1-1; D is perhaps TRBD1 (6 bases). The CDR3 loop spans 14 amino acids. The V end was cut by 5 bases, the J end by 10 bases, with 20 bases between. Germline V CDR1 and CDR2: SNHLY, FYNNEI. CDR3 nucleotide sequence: TGTGCCAGCAGTTTAGTAGGGGGGGCTGCGGGAGCTTTCTTT. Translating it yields CASSLVGGAAGAFF.

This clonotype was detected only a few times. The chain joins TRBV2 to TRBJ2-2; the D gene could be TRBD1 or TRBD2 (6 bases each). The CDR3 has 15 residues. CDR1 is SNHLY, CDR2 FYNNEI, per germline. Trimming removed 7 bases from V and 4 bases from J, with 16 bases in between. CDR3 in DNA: TGTGCCAGCATGGAGGGGGAGGCGGCCACCGGGGAGCTGTTTTTT. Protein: CASMEGEAATGELFF.

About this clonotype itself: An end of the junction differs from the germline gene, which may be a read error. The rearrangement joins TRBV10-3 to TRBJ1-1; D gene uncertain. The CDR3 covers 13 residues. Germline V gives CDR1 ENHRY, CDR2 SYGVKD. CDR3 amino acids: CAIIEDGGTEAFF. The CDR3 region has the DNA TGTGCCATCATTGAGGACGGCGGCACTGAAGCTTTCTTT.

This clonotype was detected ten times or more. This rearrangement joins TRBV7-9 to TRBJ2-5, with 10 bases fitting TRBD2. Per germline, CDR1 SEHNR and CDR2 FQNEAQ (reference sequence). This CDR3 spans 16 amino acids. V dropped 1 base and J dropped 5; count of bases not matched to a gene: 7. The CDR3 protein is CASSLVLAGELETQYF. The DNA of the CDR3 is TGTGCCAGCAGCTTAGTCCTAGCGGGAGAGCTGGAGACCCAGTACTTC.

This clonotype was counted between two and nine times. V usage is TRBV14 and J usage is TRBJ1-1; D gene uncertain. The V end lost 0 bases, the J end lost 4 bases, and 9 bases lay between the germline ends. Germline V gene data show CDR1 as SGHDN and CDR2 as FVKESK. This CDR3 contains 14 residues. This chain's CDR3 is CASSQDLQLTEAFF. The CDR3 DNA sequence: TGTGCCAGCAGCCAAGATCTACAGCTCACTGAAGCTTTCTTT.

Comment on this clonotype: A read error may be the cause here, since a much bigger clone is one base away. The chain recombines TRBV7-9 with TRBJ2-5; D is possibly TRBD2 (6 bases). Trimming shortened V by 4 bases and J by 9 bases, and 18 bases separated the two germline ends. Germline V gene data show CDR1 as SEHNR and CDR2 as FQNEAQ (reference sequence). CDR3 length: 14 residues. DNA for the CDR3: TGTGCCAGCAGCTGCAAGAGGGGCGGGGAGGCCCAGTACTTC. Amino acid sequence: CASSCKRGGEAQYF. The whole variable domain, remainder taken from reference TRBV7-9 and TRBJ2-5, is DTGVSQNPRHKITKRGQNVTFRCDPISEHNRLYWYRQTLGQGPEFLTYFQNEAQLEKSRLLSDRFSAERPKGSFSTLEIQRTEQGDSAMYLCASSCKRGGEAQYFGPGTRLLVL.

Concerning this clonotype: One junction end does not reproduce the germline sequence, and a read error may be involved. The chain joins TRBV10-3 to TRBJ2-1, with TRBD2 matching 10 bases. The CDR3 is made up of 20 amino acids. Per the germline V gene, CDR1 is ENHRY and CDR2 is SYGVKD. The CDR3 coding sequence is TGTGCCACCAGTGATTTGGGACCAGCGGGAGGGCACACGGGGAGGAATGAGCAGTTCTTC. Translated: CATSDLGPAGGHTGRNEQFF.

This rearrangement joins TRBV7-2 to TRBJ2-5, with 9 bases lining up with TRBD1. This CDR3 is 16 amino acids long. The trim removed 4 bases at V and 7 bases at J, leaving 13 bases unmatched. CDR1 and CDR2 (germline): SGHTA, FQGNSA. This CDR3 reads CASSWYFPTGGATQYF. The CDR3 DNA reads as TGTGCCAGCAGCTGGTACTTTCCGACAGGGGGTGCGACCCAGTACTTC.

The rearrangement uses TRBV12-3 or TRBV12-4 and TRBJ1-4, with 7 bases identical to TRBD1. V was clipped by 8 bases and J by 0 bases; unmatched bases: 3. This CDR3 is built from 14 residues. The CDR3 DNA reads TGTGCCAGCGCGACAGGGTCAACTAATGAAAAACTGTTTTTT. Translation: CASATGSTNEKLFF.

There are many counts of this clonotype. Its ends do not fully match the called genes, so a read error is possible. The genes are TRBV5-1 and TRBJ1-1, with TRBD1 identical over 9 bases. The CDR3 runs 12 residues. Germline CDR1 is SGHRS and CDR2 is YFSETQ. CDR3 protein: CASSLGTGEAFF. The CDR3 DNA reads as TGTGCCAGCAGCTTAGGGACAGGGGAAGCTTTCTTT.

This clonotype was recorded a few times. CDR3 sequence reads: CSAGHRGTSNQPQHF. The CDR3 DNA sequence: TGCAGTGCTGGACACAGGGGAACCAGCAATCAGCCCCAGCATTTT. The chain has TRBV20-1 and TRBJ1-5; 7 bases are a match to TRBD1. J gave up 1 base and V 5 bases, and 8 bases lay outside the gene matches. CDR1 is DFQATT and CDR2 is SNEGSKA in the germline V gene (reference sequence). The CDR3 length is 15 residues.

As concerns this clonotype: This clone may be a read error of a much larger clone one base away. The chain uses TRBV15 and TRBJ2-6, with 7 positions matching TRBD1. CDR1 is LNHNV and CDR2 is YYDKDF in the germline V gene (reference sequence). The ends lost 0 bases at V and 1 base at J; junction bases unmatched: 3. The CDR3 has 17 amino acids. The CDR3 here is CATSRDGDRSGANVLTF. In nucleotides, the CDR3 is TGTGCCACCAGCAGAGATGGGGACAGATCTGGGGCCAACGTCCTGACTTTC.

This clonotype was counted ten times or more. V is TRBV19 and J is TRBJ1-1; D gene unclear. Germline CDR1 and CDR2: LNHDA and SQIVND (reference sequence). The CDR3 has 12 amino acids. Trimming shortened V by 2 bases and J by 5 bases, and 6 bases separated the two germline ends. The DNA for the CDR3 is TGTGCCAGTAGTATACGGGGAACTGAAGCTTTCTTT. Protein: CASSIRGTEAFF.

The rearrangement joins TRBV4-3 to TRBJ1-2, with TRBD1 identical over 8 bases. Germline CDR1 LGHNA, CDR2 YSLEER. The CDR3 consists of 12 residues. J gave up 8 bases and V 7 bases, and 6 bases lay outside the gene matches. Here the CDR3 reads CASTDRGEGYTF. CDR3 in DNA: TGCGCCAGCACCGACAGGGGTGAAGGCTACACCTTC.

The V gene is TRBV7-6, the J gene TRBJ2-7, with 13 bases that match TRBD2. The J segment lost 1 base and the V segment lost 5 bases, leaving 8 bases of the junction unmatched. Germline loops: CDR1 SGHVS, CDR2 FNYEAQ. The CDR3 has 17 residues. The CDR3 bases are TGTGCCAGCAGCCTTCGCTTACTAGCGGGAGGGTCCTACGAGCAGTACTTC. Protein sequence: CASSLRLLAGGSYEQYF.